This T cell receptor (beta chain) was found in a study of beta chain features in type 1 diabetes. The CDR3 runs 11 residues. The germline V gene has CDR1 SQVTM and CDR2 ANQGSEA. Trimming stripped 5 bases from V and 4 bases from J, with 8 bases between. Expressed TCRB transcripts were sequenced after all isolated RNA was converted to cDNA. An average approximately 3.7 million reads came from naive, central memory and regulatory T cell samples. Profiling relied on immunoSEQ multiplex PCR, and the TCRdb table lists in-frame clones only, not all of them. This table has about 240,000 clones, 25% to 30% appearing once.

The V gene is TRBV29-1, the J gene TRBJ2-5; D is undetermined. The clonotype was recovered from a man aged 25-45 years in good health. Sequencing was carried out using central memory CD4+ T cells from blood. CDR3: CSVNQVETQYF. The CDR3 DNA reads TGCAGCGTTAATCAGGTAGAGACCCAGTACTTC.